This T cell receptor (beta chain) was sequenced in a study of shared clonotypes between healthy human individuals. Study-level results: Inspection by rarefaction showed sorted-subset sequencing to be incomplete despite large depth.

The table lists this clone with a few counts. Its antigen is unknown. Splitting of CD4+ cells produced CD45RA+ naive and CD45RA-negative memory subsets. This CDR3 has 13 residues. V lost 6 bases and J 2 bases, leaving 10 bases between the germline ends. CDR1 MNHEY and CDR2 SVGAGI come from the germline V gene. Assay execution proceeded at the deep level. An approximately 210 ng quantity of DNA, 25,000 to 35,000 T cell genomes, went into the sorted-subset replicate PCRs. TCRdb's copy holds only in-frame clones and misses some; the assay was immunoSEQ multiplex PCR. The table includes approximately 1,500,000 clones, over 95% detected once.

This clonotype was sampled from a man between 25 and 39 years old in good health. The rearrangement uses TRBV6-5 and TRBJ1-1; no reliable D call. Sequenced input: naive CD4+ T cells sorted from blood. The subset was: CD45RA+ positively selected. CDR3 in DNA: TGTGCCAGCAGCTGGACCTTTAACACTGAAGCTTTCTTT. Its translation is CASSWTFNTEAFF.